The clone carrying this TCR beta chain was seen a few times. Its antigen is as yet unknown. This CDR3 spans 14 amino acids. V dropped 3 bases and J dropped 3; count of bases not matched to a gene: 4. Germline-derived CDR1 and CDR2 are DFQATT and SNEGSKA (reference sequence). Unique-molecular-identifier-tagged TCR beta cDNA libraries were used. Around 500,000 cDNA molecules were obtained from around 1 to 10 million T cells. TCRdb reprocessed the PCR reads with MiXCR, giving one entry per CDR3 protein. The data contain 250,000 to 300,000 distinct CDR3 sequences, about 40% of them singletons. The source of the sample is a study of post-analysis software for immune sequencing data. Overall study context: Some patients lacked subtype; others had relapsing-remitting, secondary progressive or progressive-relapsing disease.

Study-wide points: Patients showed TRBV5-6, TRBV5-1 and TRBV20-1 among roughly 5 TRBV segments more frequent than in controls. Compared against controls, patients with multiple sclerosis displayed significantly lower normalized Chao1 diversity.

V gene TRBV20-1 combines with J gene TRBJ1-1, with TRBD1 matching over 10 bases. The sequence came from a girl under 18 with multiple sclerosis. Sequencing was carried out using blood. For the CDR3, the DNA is TGCAGTGCTAGCGACAGGGGGCGGGACACTGAAGCTTTCTTT. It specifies CSASDRGRDTEAFF.